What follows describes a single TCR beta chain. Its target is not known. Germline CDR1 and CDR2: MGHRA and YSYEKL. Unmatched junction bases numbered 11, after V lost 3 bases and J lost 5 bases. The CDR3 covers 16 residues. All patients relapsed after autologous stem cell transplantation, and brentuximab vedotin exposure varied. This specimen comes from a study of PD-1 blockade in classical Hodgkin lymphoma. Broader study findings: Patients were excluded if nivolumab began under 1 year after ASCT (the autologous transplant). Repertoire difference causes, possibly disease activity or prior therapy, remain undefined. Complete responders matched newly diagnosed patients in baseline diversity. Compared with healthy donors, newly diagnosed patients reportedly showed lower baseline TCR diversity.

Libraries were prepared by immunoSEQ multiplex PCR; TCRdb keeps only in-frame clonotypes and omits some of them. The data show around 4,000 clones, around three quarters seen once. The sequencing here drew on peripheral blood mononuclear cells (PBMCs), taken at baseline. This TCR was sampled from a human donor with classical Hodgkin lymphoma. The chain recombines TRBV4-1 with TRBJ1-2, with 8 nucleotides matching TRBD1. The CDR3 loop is CASSHPGQGDRYGYTF. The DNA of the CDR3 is TGCGCCAGCAGCCATCCCGGACAGGGTGACCGATATGGCTACACCTTC.